The next 9 T cell receptor beta chains were all read from a single sample in a study of shared clonotypes between healthy human individuals. The assay was immunoSEQ multiplex PCR, and TCRdb's table has in-frame clones only and misses some. The sample has around 2,000,000 clones, over 85% seen once. Naive CD8 populations comprised CD45RO-negative cells positively selected for CCR7, excluding terminally differentiated effector memory CD45RA+ cells. Material for sequencing was naive CD8+ T cells sorted from blood. The receptors originated from a young man in good health.

In regard to this clone: This CDR3 is also generated by other DNA sequences in the sample. V gene TRBV5-6 combines with J gene TRBJ2-1, with D hard to call. The germline gives CDR1 SGHDT, CDR2 YYEEEE. V lost 0 bases and J lost 10, with 5 bases in between. CDR3 size: 11 residues. In nucleotides, the CDR3 is TGTGCCAGCAGCTTGGCCGGAGAGCAGTTCTTC. Translated, it gives CASSLAGEQFF.

The sample holds one count of this clone. The V and J genes are TRBV23-1 and TRBJ1-6; possibly TRBD1 for D (6 bases). TRBV23-1 is an ORF for which the function is uncertain. V lost 0 bases to trimming and J lost 8 bases, with 14 bases between them. This CDR3 comprises 16 residues. CDR3 nucleotide sequence: TGCGCCAGCAGTCAATCGGAGGAGACAGGATATTCACCCCTCCACTTT. It encodes CASSQSEETGYSPLHF.

The chain recombines TRBV29-1 with TRBJ2-7, with D perhaps TRBD1 (5 bases). Germline V CDR1 and CDR2: SQVTM, ANQGSEA. The CDR3 covers 13 residues. The V end was cut by 5 bases, the J end by 4 bases, with 15 bases between. The chain's CDR3 is CSVTWQGLYEQYF. The CDR3 bases are TGCAGCGTTACATGGCAGGGATTGTACGAGCAGTACTTC.

This chain uses TRBV5-1 with TRBJ2-7; 7 nucleotides align to TRBD1. V lost 4 bases to trimming and J lost 4 bases; unmatched junction nucleotides: 8. Germline CDR1 SGHRS, CDR2 YFSETQ. This CDR3 spans 14 amino acids. CDR3 DNA: TGCGCCAGCAGCCTCGGACAGGACCTATACGAGCAGTACTTC. Its protein product is CASSLGQDLYEQYF.

The chain is built from TRBV7-8 and TRBJ2-5, with 7 nucleotides matching TRBD2. Germline assignment: CDR1 SGHVS and CDR2 FQNEAQ. Unmatched junction bases numbered 5, after V lost 5 bases and J lost 2 bases. The CDR3 extends over 14 amino acids. The CDR3 region is CASSPWGGQETQYF. Written as DNA, the CDR3 is TGTGCCAGCAGCCCCTGGGGGGGGCAAGAGACCCAGTACTTC.

The rearrangement uses TRBV9 and TRBJ2-3; 9 bases agree with TRBD2. Per germline, CDR1 SGDLS and CDR2 YYNGEE. The CDR3 runs to 15 residues. The ends lost 4 bases at V and 3 bases at J; junction bases unmatched: 6. The CDR3 loop reads CASSSEAGGTDTQYF. The DNA for the CDR3 is TGTGCCAGCAGCTCAGAGGCGGGAGGGACAGATACGCAGTATTTT. The complete variable domain, with remaining parts taken from reference TRBV9 and TRBJ2-3, reads DSGVTQTPKHLITATGQRVTLRCSPRSGDLSVYWYQQSLDQGLQFLIQYYNGEERAKGNILERFSAQQFPDLHSELNLSSLELGDSALYFCASSSEAGGTDTQYFGPGTRLTVL.

V usage is TRBV19 and J usage is TRBJ1-1, with D unresolved. The CDR3 is made up of 12 amino acids. Germline assignment: CDR1 LNHDA and CDR2 SQIVND (reference sequence). With 6 bases removed from V and 0 bases from J, the gap between germline ends came to 5 bases. CDR3 in DNA: TGTGCCAGTAGCTTTATGAACACTGAAGCTTTCTTT. Protein product: CASSFMNTEAFF.

V and J are TRBV30 and TRBJ1-1; D is unresolved. Trimming removed 4 bases from V and 4 bases from J, with 13 bases in between. Germline V gives CDR1 GTSNPN, CDR2 SVGIG (reference sequence). The CDR3 loop spans 13 amino acids. The CDR3 protein is CAWTYSWGTEAFF. CDR3 nucleotides: TGTGCCTGGACTTACTCCTGGGGCACTGAAGCTTTCTTT.

The chain links TRBV9 to TRBJ1-1; possible D gene TRBD1, 6 bases. Germline CDR1 and CDR2: SGDLS and YYNGEE. The CDR3 totals 15 residues. V lost 4 bases, J lost 0 bases, and 13 bases lay in between. The CDR3 nucleotides read TGTGCCAGCAGCCCTCCGGACAGAGTGAACACTGAAGCTTTCTTT. It yields the protein CASSPPDRVNTEAFF.